The entry below describes one T cell receptor beta chain. Generated by immunoSEQ multiplex PCR, the TCRdb table keeps only in-frame clones and is missing some. The sample lists about 64,000 clones; less than 90% were seen once. In germline, CDR1 is MNHEY, CDR2 SMNVEV (reference sequence). V dropped 3 bases and J dropped 3; count of bases not matched to a gene: 10. This CDR3 is built from 16 residues. The data were obtained in a study of technical replicates of blood from a few donors. This TCR derives from a human donor in good health. Some clones in this sample may be carry-over from other donors' samples. The sequenced sample was PBMCs. This chain uses TRBV27 with TRBJ2-7; 8 bases align to TRBD2. CDR3 in DNA: TGTGCCAGCAGTTTTTTTAGAGCGGGAGTGTTCTACGAGCAGTACTTC. This translates into CASSFFRAGVFYEQYF.